The 24 T cell receptor beta chains below come from one sample, sequenced in a study of CD8 T cells in ankylosing spondylitis (dated by TCRdb to 2015 to 2018). Study-wide conclusions, independent of this receptor: Blood from ankylosing spondylitis patients appeared to be characterized by a TCR beta motif made up of under ten highly homologous amino acid variants.

Their antigen targets remain unknown. Libraries were constructed by 5' RACE. The reads were generated on an Illumina HiSeq 2500. The public reads were reprocessed in TCRdb via fastp at Q25 and MiXCR, keeping in-frame beta chains. Entries are consolidated by CDR3 protein sequence, retaining the most common genes and DNA. This sample has hundreds of thousands of distinct CDR3 sequences in its table, and 25% to 30% of those were observed once. The ten largest account for 0.85% to 1% of the sample. Sequencing used blood, either unsorted or a sorted T cell fraction (not recorded which). The receptors come from a male donor with ankylosing spondylitis.

This clonotype appeared a single time. In DNA, the CDR3 is TGCAGTGCTAGAGAGTATCTGGGTGAAAATTCACCCCTCCACTTT. Encoded protein: CSAREYLGENSPLHF. The rearrangement joins TRBV20-1 to TRBJ1-6, with D uncertain. CDR3 size: 15 residues. Trimming pared 0 bases from V and 7 bases from J, leaving 13 bases between. In germline, CDR1 is DFQATT, CDR2 SNEGSKA (reference sequence).

The chain couples TRBV10-1 to TRBJ2-1; D is unresolved. Germline CDR1 and CDR2: WNHNN and SYGVQD (reference sequence). The length of the CDR3 is 14 residues. V gave up 0 bases and J gave up 6 bases, with 9 bases separating them. CDR3 in DNA: TGCGCCAGCAGTGAGTCCGGAGACTCCAATGAGCAGTTCTTC. Protein: CASSESGDSNEQFF.

This clonotype was detected only a few times. V and J are TRBV11-2 and TRBJ1-5; D is uncertain. Germline lookup yields CDR1 SGHAT and CDR2 FQNNGV. The CDR3 extends over 14 amino acids. V was shortened by 5 bases and J by 6 bases, with 14 bases between the two germline ends. The CDR3 sequence is CASSPRTAGQPQHF. The CDR3 nucleotides read TGTGCCAGCAGCCCCAGGACCGCAGGTCAGCCCCAGCATTTT.

This clonotype showed up just a few times. This chain links TRBV21-1 with TRBJ1-6; TRBD1, the table's D call, lacks a check against the DNA. TRBV21-1 is annotated as a pseudogene. CDR3 length equals 16 residues. The CDR3 DNA follows: TGTGCCAGCCTCGAGCGCGTCCGGGACAGAGAATCACCCCTCCACTTT. Amino acid sequence: CASLERVRDRESPLHF.

The genes are TRBV27 and TRBJ2-3, with 8 bases identical to TRBD1. Germline V CDR1 and CDR2: MNHEY, SMNVEV (reference sequence). V lost 6 bases, J lost 2 bases, and 4 bases stayed unmatched. The CDR3 length is 14 residues. CDR3 region: CASSGQGPTDTQYF. CDR3 sequence (DNA): TGTGCCAGCAGCGGACAGGGCCCCACAGATACGCAGTATTTT.

The chain links TRBV6-5 to TRBJ2-1; D is unresolved. Germline-derived CDR1 and CDR2 are MNHEY and SVGAGI. V was trimmed by 7 bases and J by 4 bases, leaving 8 bases between them. CDR3 size: 12 residues. The CDR3 DNA is TGTGCCAGCACAGATTTTTACAATGAGCAGTTCTTC. As protein: CASTDFYNEQFF.

The chain uses TRBV5-1 and TRBJ2-5; a weak D match, TRBD1 (5 bases). V shed 5 bases and J shed 5 bases, with 10 bases lying between them. The CDR3 length is 12 residues. CDR1 and CDR2 (germline): SGHRS, YFSETQ. The CDR3 protein is CASRQDGETQYF. In nucleotides, the CDR3 is TGCGCCAGCAGACAGGACGGGGAGACCCAGTACTTC. Full variable domain (rest looked up from reference TRBV5-1 and TRBJ2-5): KAGVTQTPRYLIKTRGQQVTLSCSPISGHRSVSWYQQTPGQGLQFLFEYFSETQRNKGNFPGRFSGRQFSNSRSEMNVSTLELGDSALYLCASRQDGETQYFGPGTRLLVL.

The chain links TRBV20-1 to TRBJ1-4; weak D call: TRBD1 (6 bases). The CDR3 extends over 15 amino acids. Trimming removed 1 base from V and 8 bases from J, with 17 bases in between. The germline V gene has CDR1 DFQATT and CDR2 SNEGSKA (reference sequence). CDR3 coding DNA: TGCAGTGCTAGAGCCAGGCGTGGGGGCCGGGAAAAACTGTTTTTT. Protein: CSARARRGGREKLFF.

This clonotype was detected a few times. The rearrangement links TRBV27 to TRBJ2-5; D might be TRBD2 (6 bases). V was cut by 4 bases and J by 8 bases, with 17 bases left in between. The CDR3 extends over 14 amino acids. Per germline, CDR1 MNHEY and CDR2 SMNVEV (reference sequence). CDR3 in amino acids: CASSSRGIMGTQYF. The DNA for the CDR3 is TGTGCCAGCAGTTCCCGGGGGATTATGGGAACCCAGTACTTC.

This clonotype was observed a few times. The chain joins TRBV24-1 to TRBJ2-1, with 9 bases lining up with TRBD2. The junction had 3 bases not matched to a gene; V was cut back by 7 bases and J by 6 bases. Germline V gives CDR1 KGHDR, CDR2 SFDVKD. The length of the CDR3 is 13 residues. CDR3 DNA: TGTGCCACCAGGCGGGAGGGATTCAATGAGCAGTTCTTC. Encoded protein: CATRREGFNEQFF.

The genes are TRBV12-3 or TRBV12-4 and TRBJ2-1; TRBD1 might be the D (6 bases). The CDR3 length is 12 residues. Trimming removed 7 bases at V and 9 bases at J, with 13 bases between. CDR3 loop: CASKGGPGEQFF. The CDR3 nucleotides are TGTGCCAGCAAAGGGGGTCCAGGTGAGCAGTTCTTC.

The chain carries TRBV29-1 and TRBJ1-1, with TRBD1 matching over 9 bases. This CDR3 contains 13 residues. Per the germline V gene, CDR1 is SQVTM and CDR2 is ANQGSEA. The ends lost 0 bases at V and 6 bases at J; junction bases unmatched: 2. This chain's CDR3 is CSVEEGTGSEAFF. DNA of the CDR3: TGCAGCGTTGAAGAGGGGACAGGGTCTGAAGCTTTCTTT.

This clonotype was seen only a few times. The V call is TRBV4-1, the J call TRBJ1-2, with a weak D call TRBD1 (5 bases). This CDR3 spans 14 amino acids. Trimming shortened V by 1 base and J by 5 bases, and 11 bases separated the two germline ends. CDR1 MGHRA and CDR2 YSYEKL come from the germline V gene. CDR3 DNA sequence: TGCGCCAGCAGCCAAGTTTGGGGGGGGTATGGCTACACCTTC. It codes for CASSQVWGGYGYTF.

The chain has TRBV20-1 and TRBJ2-7, with D perhaps TRBD2 (6 bases). The germline CDR1 and CDR2 sequences are DFQATT and SNEGSKA (reference sequence). Trimming left V 3 bases short and J 3 bases short, with 12 bases between. This CDR3 has 13 residues. The CDR3 coding sequence is TGCAGTGCTAGGGCAGGCGGGAACTACGAGCAGTACGTC. Translation: CSARAGGNYEQYV.

The CDR3 sequence is CASSQEKQGTGNTIYF. The CDR3 DNA reads as TGTGCCAGCAGCCAAGAAAAGCAAGGAACTGGAAACACCATATATTTT. This chain connects TRBV4-2 to TRBJ1-3; D is ambiguous. The CDR3 extends over 16 amino acids. With 0 bases removed from V and 2 bases from J, the gap between germline ends came to 11 bases. Germline V CDR1 and CDR2: LGHNA, YNFKEQ.

The genes are TRBV7-2 and TRBJ1-2; D is ambiguous. There are 14 residues in the CDR3. V was shortened by 5 bases and J by 2 bases, with 12 bases between the two germline ends. Per germline, CDR1 SGHTA and CDR2 FQGNSA. CDR3 nucleotides: TGTGCCAGCAGCCGCACCCCATTAAACTATGGCTACACCTTC. It yields the protein CASSRTPLNYGYTF.

This clonotype has just a few counts. The genes are TRBV11-2 and TRBJ2-2; the D gene is possibly TRBD2 (6 bases). The CDR3 totals 14 residues. The V gene's germline CDR1 is SGHAT and CDR2 FQNNGV. Trimming removed 5 bases from V and 4 bases from J, with 11 bases in between. The chain's CDR3 is CASSPRRVTGELFF. CDR3 coding DNA: TGTGCCAGCAGCCCTCGGAGGGTCACCGGGGAGCTGTTTTTT.

This clonotype turned up a few times. V and J are TRBV20-1 and TRBJ2-1; TRBD1 matches 11 bases. Trimming at V came to 5 bases and at J to 1 base, leaving 10 bases not matched to a gene. CDR1 is DFQATT and CDR2 is SNEGSKA in the germline V gene (reference sequence). The CDR3 is 17 residues long. CDR3 in DNA: TGCAGTGCTTGGACAGGGGGCGTTGTTAGGTCCTACAATGAGCAGTTCTTC. The encoded protein is CSAWTGGVVRSYNEQFF.

In this sample, this clonotype turned up a few times. The CDR3 loop reads CASLRQGAWGANVLTF. The CDR3 bases are TGTGCCAGCCTCCGACAGGGGGCCTGGGGGGCCAACGTCCTGACTTTC. The gene calls are TRBV12-3 or TRBV12-4 and TRBJ2-6, with 10 positions matching TRBD1. This CDR3 is built from 16 residues. V lost 8 bases, J lost 4 bases, and 8 bases stayed unmatched.

This clonotype was recorded a few times. The chain uses TRBV12-3 or TRBV12-4 and TRBJ2-3; D uncertain. This CDR3 spans 14 amino acids. V dropped 5 bases and J dropped 0 bases, with 9 bases sitting between them. The CDR3 sequence: CASSASTSTDTQYF. CDR3 sequence (DNA): TGTGCCAGCAGTGCGTCTACTAGCACAGATACGCAGTATTTT.

The chain employs TRBV10-1 and TRBJ2-3; D remains ambiguous. This CDR3 contains 14 residues. Germline V gene sequence: CDR1 WNHNN, CDR2 SYGVQD (reference sequence). V gave up 0 bases and J gave up 6 bases, with 10 bases separating them. CDR3 sequence reads: CASSESVSVDTQYF. The CDR3 region has the DNA TGCGCCAGCAGTGAGTCTGTGAGCGTGGATACGCAGTATTTT.

The chain uses TRBV20-1 and TRBJ2-2; D remains ambiguous. In germline, CDR1 is DFQATT, CDR2 SNEGSKA (reference sequence). This CDR3 has 14 amino acids. Trimming took 0 bases from V and 4 from J, leaving 9 bases between them. CDR3 sequence: CSARDGRGTGELFF. Written as DNA, the CDR3 is TGCAGTGCTAGAGATGGACGTGGCACCGGGGAGCTGTTTTTT.

The genes are TRBV11-3 and TRBJ2-3, with 9 bases that match TRBD2. V lost 3 bases, J lost 4 bases, and 8 bases stayed unmatched. The CDR3 runs 16 residues. Germline-derived CDR1 and CDR2 are SGHNT and YENEEA. The CDR3 nucleotides read TGTGCCAGCAGCTTTATGGCGACTAGCGGACCAGATACGCAGTATTTT. Its translation: CASSFMATSGPDTQYF. The entire variable domain, with the rest obtained from reference TRBV11-3 and TRBJ2-3, is as follows: EAGVVQSPRYKIIEKKQPVAFWCNPISGHNTLYWYLQNLGQGPELLIRYENEEAVDDSQLPKDRFSAERLKGVDSTLKIQPAELGDSAVYLCASSFMATSGPDTQYFGPGTRLTVL.

This chain links TRBV15 with TRBJ2-1; 10 positions agree with TRBD2. CDR3 length equals 16 residues. With 1 base clipped from V and 6 bases from J, the junction kept 6 bases outside the gene matches. Per the germline V gene, CDR1 is LNHNV and CDR2 is YYDKDF (reference sequence). CDR3 in DNA: TGTGCCACCAGCAGAGCATTAAGCGGGGGGGGCAATGAGCAGTTCTTC. This codes for CATSRALSGGGNEQFF.